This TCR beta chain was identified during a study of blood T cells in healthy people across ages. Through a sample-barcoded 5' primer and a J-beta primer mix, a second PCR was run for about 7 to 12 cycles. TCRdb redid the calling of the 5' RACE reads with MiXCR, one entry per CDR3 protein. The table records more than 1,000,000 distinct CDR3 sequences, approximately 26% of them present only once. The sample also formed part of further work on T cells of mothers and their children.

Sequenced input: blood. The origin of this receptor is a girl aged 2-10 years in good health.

The CDR3 here is CASSASGRAGEQFF. The CDR3 DNA follows: TGTGCCAGCAGTGCTAGCGGGAGGGCCGGTGAGCAGTTCTTC. This chain uses TRBV28 with TRBJ2-1; 12 bases agree with TRBD2. Germline V gene lookup returns CDR1 MDHEN and CDR2 SYDVKM. The CDR3 runs 14 residues. J lost 9 bases, V lost 5 bases, and 5 bases had no gene match.